These T cell receptor beta chains were read from a single sample in a study of OX40 agonist ivuxolimab in advanced cancers. Sequenced by immunoSEQ multiplex PCR; TCRdb stores in-frame clones only, minus some. The sample holds about 94,000 clones; 92% are singletons and the top ten take 3% to 3.5%. Sequenced material: CD4+ or CD8+ T cells sorted from blood, taken in a trial of the OX40 agonist ivuxolimab. The receptors derive from an adult with an advanced solid tumor such as melanoma, head and neck, liver or kidney cancer. The conserved cysteine and the conserved F or W are not part of the CDR3 here.

v_call	cdr3_aa
TRBV10-3	AISEWAADSGNTIY
TRBV10-1	ASSDPDTELF
TRBV27	ASRGVTYGYT
TRBV15	ATSRGRGAGMYEQY
TRBV6-1	ASSEGSGSAYEQY
TRBV4-1	ASSQVTGRADTQY
TRBV4-1	ASSASTQGASGYT
TRBV11-2	ASSLPQETQY
TRBV11-3	ASSFGPGQASYEQY
TRBV5-4	ASSLEAGTSQNIQY
TRBV9	ASSEGSGQGEKLF
TRBV11-2	ASSLGDRGGEQY
TRBV4-1	ASTSGTGSSYEQY
TRBV5-5	ASSPTAGNSPLH
TRBV19	ASQPTFSNQPQH
TRBV9	ASSGITETGFNYGYT
TRBV12-5	ASAWATGGIYEQY